This T cell receptor beta chain is drawn from a study of control samples from healthy donors and cancer patients. Some clones are missing from TCRdb's copy, which holds only in-frame ones; the method was immunoSEQ multiplex PCR. The table records approximately 150,000 clones, approximately 96% of them present only once. Trimming cost V 6 bases and J 5 bases, with 7 bases left between them. Germline values: CDR1 MNHEY, CDR2 SVGAGI. The CDR3 extends over 12 amino acids. This TCR was recovered from a woman in her twenties or thirties in good health. What was sequenced was blood. The V call is TRBV6-5, the J call TRBJ1-4; weak D call: TRBD1 (5 bases). The DNA for the CDR3 is TGTGCCAGCAGCAGGGACAATGAAAAACTGTTTTTT. Residues: CASSRDNEKLFF.